The 32 T cell receptor beta chains below come from one sample, sequenced in a study of cytomegalovirus exposure and HLA in healthy donors. The PCR ran on 60 Vbeta and 13 Jbeta primers. Some clones are missing from TCRdb's copy, which holds only in-frame ones; the method was immunoSEQ multiplex PCR. The sample lists 130,000 or so clones, approximately 8% occurring once. Sequences were obtained from PBMCs. Every receptor here comes from a woman aged 40 to 50 in good health and CMV-seropositive.

The sample holds a few counts of this clone. The chain is built from TRBV29-1 and TRBJ1-2; possibly TRBD1 for D (5 bases). Trimming cost V 4 bases and J 6 bases, with 21 bases left between them. Germline V gene data show CDR1 as SQVTM and CDR2 as ANQGSEA. CDR3 length: 15 amino acids. This CDR3 reads CSVGRAGGKVDGYTF. As DNA, the CDR3 is TGCAGCGTTGGTAGGGCGGGGGGGAAGGTCGATGGCTACACCTTC.

This clone was observed a few times. The chain has TRBV19 and TRBJ1-2; D is unclear. CDR3 length: 12 amino acids. The germline V gene encodes CDR1 LNHDA and CDR2 SQIVND (reference sequence). V was shortened by 3 bases and J by 5 bases, with 7 bases between the two germline ends. The CDR3, as DNA: TGTGCCAGTAGTATTCCAGTATATGGCTACACCTTC. Translation gives CASSIPVYGYTF.

The chain employs TRBV2 and TRBJ1-1, with no clear D. The germline CDR1 and CDR2 sequences are SNHLY and FYNNEI. Trimming cost V 0 bases and J 4 bases, with 6 bases left between them. CDR3 size: 13 residues. Written as DNA, the CDR3 is TGTGCCAGCAGTGAAGCGGGAGGCACTGAAGCTTTCTTT. Translated, it gives CASSEAGGTEAFF.

In this sample, this clone turned up a few times. This chain uses TRBV2 with TRBJ1-5; D is unresolved. The CDR3 is 12 amino acids. Trimming removed 7 bases from V and 0 bases from J, with 4 bases in between. Germline V CDR1 and CDR2: SNHLY, FYNNEI. In DNA form, the CDR3 reads TGTGCCAGCACTAATAGCAATCAGCCCCAGCATTTT. Amino acid sequence: CASTNSNQPQHF.

This clone has more than one count but fewer than ten. This chain joins TRBV7-3 and TRBJ2-3; a weak D match, TRBD1 (5 bases). The CDR3 extends over 18 amino acids. Germline-derived CDR1 and CDR2 are SGHTA and FQGTGA. Trimming stripped 5 bases from V and 0 bases from J, with 21 bases between. This CDR3 is CASSPNRVGARSTDTQYF. CDR3 nucleotides: TGTGCCAGCAGCCCTAATCGTGTAGGGGCGCGTAGCACAGATACGCAGTATTTT.

This chain joins TRBV21-1 and TRBJ1-1; the table assigns TRBD1, which was not confirmed against the DNA. TRBV21-1 corresponds to a pseudogene. The CDR3 spans 13 residues. As DNA, the CDR3 is TGTGCCAGCAGCACGACAGTTAACACTGAAGCTTTCTTT. Encoded protein: CASSTTVNTEAFF.

This clone was recorded a few times. This chain connects TRBV5-1 to TRBJ2-7, with D possibly TRBD1 on 6 matching bases. This CDR3 is 14 amino acids long. With 4 bases removed from V and 5 bases from J, the gap between germline ends came to 16 bases. In germline, CDR1 is SGHRS, CDR2 YFSETQ. The chain's CDR3 is CASSALDSYNEQYF. In nucleotides, the CDR3 is TGCGCCAGCAGCGCACTGGACAGTTATAACGAGCAGTACTTC. The entire variable domain, with the rest obtained from reference TRBV5-1 and TRBJ2-7, is as follows: KAGVTQTPRYLIKTRGQQVTLSCSPISGHRSVSWYQQTPGQGLQFLFEYFSETQRNKGNFPGRFSGRQFSNSRSEMNVSTLELGDSALYLCASSALDSYNEQYFGPGTRLTVT.

The chain uses TRBV5-1 and TRBJ1-1, with D uncertain. The CDR3 is 11 amino acids. Trimming removed 0 bases from V and 11 bases from J, with 8 bases in between. Germline loops: CDR1 SGHRS, CDR2 YFSETQ. CDR3 loop: CASSLGKEAFF. The CDR3 DNA is TGCGCCAGCAGCTTGGGGAAGGAGGCTTTCTTT. The entire variable domain, with the rest obtained from reference TRBV5-1 and TRBJ1-1, is as follows: KAGVTQTPRYLIKTRGQQVTLSCSPISGHRSVSWYQQTPGQGLQFLFEYFSETQRNKGNFPGRFSGRQFSNSRSEMNVSTLELGDSALYLCASSLGKEAFFGQGTRLTVV.

A few counts support this clone. V gene TRBV6-5 combines with J gene TRBJ1-3; tentative D call: TRBD1 (5 bases). Germline CDR1 and CDR2: MNHEY and SVGAGI. The germline V and J ends were trimmed by 2 bases and 1 base, with 9 bases remaining between them. The CDR3 is 15 amino acids. This CDR3 is CASSYRGGSGNTIYF. The CDR3, as DNA: TGTGCCAGCAGTTACCGGGGGGGGTCTGGAAACACCATATATTTT.

This clone was seen only a few times. Other nucleotide sequences in the sample specify the same CDR3. The V gene is TRBV18, the J gene TRBJ1-4; D is ambiguous. With 3 bases removed from V and 0 bases from J, the gap between germline ends came to 5 bases. The germline V gene encodes CDR1 KGHSH and CDR2 LQKENI. There are 14 residues in the CDR3. In DNA, the CDR3 is TGTGCCAGCTCACCCGGGGCAACTAATGAAAAACTGTTTTTT. It yields the protein CASSPGATNEKLFF.

In this sample, this clone turned up a few times. This chain links TRBV6-5 with TRBJ2-5, with a weak D call TRBD2 (6 bases). V dropped 5 bases and J dropped 2 bases, with 15 bases sitting between them. Germline V gene data show CDR1 as MNHEY and CDR2 as SVGAGI. The CDR3 extends over 15 amino acids. For the CDR3, the DNA is TGTGCCAGCAGTCTTTTTCAGGGACTTCAAGAGACCCAGTACTTC. As protein: CASSLFQGLQETQYF.

This clone turned up a few times. V gene TRBV28 combines with J gene TRBJ1-2; D gene uncertain. The ends were cut back, 6 bases at V and 2 bases at J, with 10 bases in the middle. Germline loops: CDR1 MDHEN, CDR2 SYDVKM. This CDR3 has 13 residues. DNA of the CDR3: TGTGCCAGCAGGAGAGGGTCAAACTATGGCTACACCTTC. Translation gives CASRRGSNYGYTF.

This clone occurred a few times. The rearrangement links TRBV28 to TRBJ1-5; TRBD1 matches 7 bases. V trimming: 8 bases; J trimming: 4 bases; junction bases outside the gene matches: 14. CDR1 and CDR2 (germline): MDHEN, SYDVKM. This CDR3 comprises 16 residues. CDR3 bases: TGTGCCAGCGGACGGGGCGGGACAGCCACTAATCAGCCCCAGCATTTT. Its translation is CASGRGGTATNQPQHF.

CDR3 sequence reads: CASSVDAGGYEKLFF. The CDR3 DNA follows: TGTGCCAGCAGCGTGGATGCAGGGGGGTACGAAAAACTGTTTTTT. This chain connects TRBV9 to TRBJ1-4, with 7 bases that match TRBD1. Per the germline V gene, CDR1 is SGDLS and CDR2 is YYNGEE. The CDR3 covers 15 residues. Trimming cost V 2 bases and J 8 bases; bases outside gene matches: 9.

This clone was found a few times. The gene calls are TRBV6-1 and TRBJ1-2, with D possibly being TRBD1 (5 bases). The V end was cut by 3 bases, the J end by 13 bases, with 21 bases between. The germline V gene encodes CDR1 MNHNS and CDR2 SASEGT. CDR3 length: 14 amino acids. This CDR3 is CASSENQGFQGSTF. The CDR3 region has the DNA TGTGCCAGCAGTGAGAATCAGGGTTTTCAGGGAAGCACCTTC.

This clone occurred a few times. J is TRBJ2-2 and V is TRBV30; 7 bases are shared with TRBD1. Germline V gene sequence: CDR1 GTSNPN, CDR2 SVGIG (reference sequence). The CDR3 extends over 12 amino acids. The CDR3 region is CAQQGLLGELFF. CDR3 DNA: TGTGCTCAACAGGGGTTGCTGGGGGAGCTGTTTTTT.

A few counts support this clone. The J gene is TRBJ2-3, the V gene TRBV5-6; D is unclear. The CDR3 has 14 amino acids. Deletions cut 0 bases from V and 2 bases from J, with 7 bases between. CDR1 and CDR2 (germline): SGHDT, YYEEEE. The CDR3 bases are TGTGCCAGCAGCTTGGTCAGTCTCACAGATACGCAGTATTTT. It codes for CASSLVSLTDTQYF.

The rearrangement uses TRBV6-5 and TRBJ1-5; no definite D call. The V gene lost 5 bases and the J gene lost 9 bases, with 14 bases spanning the gap. Germline V gene lookup returns CDR1 MNHEY and CDR2 SVGAGI. The CDR3 contains 13 residues. As DNA, the CDR3 is TGTGCCAGCAGTGAAACCTCCCCGGGGCCCCAGCATTTT. Amino acids: CASSETSPGPQHF.

This clone occurred a few times. This chain joins TRBV19 and TRBJ2-5, with 11 bases identical to TRBD2. Germline-derived CDR1 and CDR2 are LNHDA and SQIVND (reference sequence). V shed 3 bases, J shed 4 bases, and the junction held 10 bases outside the gene matches. There are 17 residues in the CDR3. The CDR3 bases are TGTGCCAGTAGTATCGAACCCCTAGCGGGGGGTTCAGAGACCCAGTACTTC. Translation gives CASSIEPLAGGSETQYF.

The rearrangement joins TRBV19 to TRBJ2-1, with 7 bases matching TRBD2. Germline V gives CDR1 LNHDA, CDR2 SQIVND (reference sequence). The V gene end was trimmed by 5 bases and the J gene end by 10 bases; junction bases not matched to a gene: 5. CDR3 length equals 12 residues. The CDR3 DNA reads TGTGCCAGTAGTCCCCGGCGGGGGGAGCAGTTCTTC. It specifies CASSPRRGEQFF.

V gene TRBV18 combines with J gene TRBJ1-2; 9 nucleotides align to TRBD1. Germline V gene data show CDR1 as KGHSH and CDR2 as LQKENI. The CDR3 loop spans 15 amino acids. V lost 6 bases, J lost 3 bases, and 8 bases stayed unmatched. CDR3 in amino acids: CASSPKQGADYGYTF. The CDR3, as DNA: TGTGCCAGCTCTCCGAAACAGGGGGCGGACTATGGCTACACCTTC. The variable domain in full, completed from reference TRBV18 and TRBJ1-2, reads NAGVMQNPRHLVRRRGQEARLRCSPMKGHSHVYWYRQLPEEGLKFMVYLQKENIIDESGMPKERFSAEFPKEGPSILRIQQVVRGDSAAYFCASSPKQGADYGYTFGSGTRLTVV.

A few counts support this clone. The chain carries TRBV4-2 and TRBJ2-7, with D unresolved. Germline CDR1 and CDR2: LGHNA and YNFKEQ. V was clipped by 2 bases and J by 3 bases, with 17 bases between them. The CDR3 contains 16 residues. The CDR3 DNA follows: TGTGCCAGCAGCCAAACCACCGGAGCGTCTCTCTACGAGCAGTACTTC. This gives the protein CASSQTTGASLYEQYF.

The V and J genes are TRBV18 and TRBJ2-7; 8 nucleotides line up with TRBD1. The CDR3 spans 15 residues. V was clipped by 0 bases and J by 5 bases; unmatched bases: 6. The germline V gene has CDR1 KGHSH and CDR2 LQKENI. CDR3 in DNA: TGTGCCAGCTCACCACCGAACAGGGGGATCCACGAGCAGTACTTC. Residues: CASSPPNRGIHEQYF.

This clone was counted only a few times. The chain carries TRBV15 and TRBJ2-7; 7 bases map to TRBD2. Trimming removed 8 bases from V and 6 bases from J; junction bases left unmatched: 7. CDR3 length equals 12 residues. Germline-derived CDR1 and CDR2 are LNHNV and YYDKDF (reference sequence). CDR3 DNA sequence: TGTGCCACCTCGGGGGAGGGCGGCGAGCAGTACTTC. It codes for CATSGEGGEQYF.

J is TRBJ2-1 and V is TRBV9; 7 bases are a match to TRBD1. V shed 0 bases, J shed 7 bases, and the junction held 7 bases outside the gene matches. This CDR3 has 15 amino acids. Germline-derived CDR1 and CDR2 are SGDLS and YYNGEE. CDR3 sequence reads: CASSVEGALENEQFF. Here the CDR3 DNA reads TGTGCCAGCAGCGTAGAGGGGGCTCTGGAGAATGAGCAGTTCTTC.

This clone was seen only a few times. The chain recombines TRBV11-2 with TRBJ2-5, with 12 bases that match TRBD2. V trimming: 0 bases; J trimming: 3 bases; junction bases outside the gene matches: 5. There are 17 residues in the CDR3. CDR1 and CDR2 from the germline V gene are SGHAT and FQNNGV. CDR3 in amino acids: CASSLEMLAGGKETQYF. CDR3 nucleotide sequence: TGTGCCAGCAGCTTAGAAATGCTAGCGGGGGGGAAAGAGACCCAGTACTTC.

V gene TRBV4-2 combines with J gene TRBJ2-3, with D possibly matching TRBD2 (5 bases). The length of the CDR3 is 14 residues. Germline lookup yields CDR1 LGHNA and CDR2 YNFKEQ. V shed 4 bases and J shed 2 bases, with 10 bases lying between them. This chain's CDR3 is CASSPPGVTDTQYF. CDR3 DNA: TGTGCCAGCAGCCCTCCCGGGGTCACAGATACGCAGTATTTT.

This clone was counted between two and nine times. J is TRBJ1-1 and V is TRBV7-8; D is undetermined. Germline V lookup: CDR1 SGHVS, CDR2 FQNEAQ. V was cut by 3 bases and J by 0 bases, with 11 bases left in between. CDR3 length equals 15 residues. The CDR3 is CASSLHQILNTEAFF. Written as DNA, the CDR3 is TGTGCCAGCAGCTTGCATCAGATTTTGAACACTGAAGCTTTCTTT.

This clone turned up a few times. The rearrangement joins TRBV19 to TRBJ1-4, with D perhaps matching TRBD1 (5 bases). CDR1 LNHDA and CDR2 SQIVND come from the germline V gene (reference sequence). Trimming removed 4 bases from V and 6 bases from J, with 21 bases in between. This CDR3 is built from 17 residues. CDR3 nucleotides: TGTGCCAGTAGTACTATACCGGGACGGGGCGGGGATGAAAAACTGTTTTTT. Translation: CASSTIPGRGGDEKLFF.

This clone came up a few times. The rearrangement joins TRBV10-1 to TRBJ1-1, with a tentative D call TRBD1 (5 bases). The V and J ends lost 6 bases and 1 base respectively, with 18 bases between them. The germline CDR1 and CDR2 sequences are WNHNN and SYGVQD (reference sequence). The CDR3 consists of 16 residues. The CDR3 region has the DNA TGCGCCAGCAGCGTCGGGGCCGGAGGGGAGAACACTGAAGCTTTCTTT. Residues: CASSVGAGGENTEAFF.

This clone was seen only a few times. One junction end disagrees with the germline gene, perhaps due to a read error. This chain connects TRBV14 to TRBJ2-1; a weak D match, TRBD1 (5 bases). Germline lookup yields CDR1 SGHDN and CDR2 FVKESK. The length of the CDR3 is 17 residues. This CDR3 is CGSSPMRQGGSYNEQFF. The CDR3 DNA reads TGTGGCAGCAGCCCTATGCGGCAGGGCGGCTCCTACAATGAGCAGTTCTTC.

This clone was seen a handful of times. The rearrangement uses TRBV27 and TRBJ1-1; 12 nucleotides agree with TRBD1. Losses at the gene ends were 7 bases for V and 0 bases for J; bases not matched to a gene: 3. The CDR3 is made up of 15 amino acids. CDR1 and CDR2 from the germline V gene are MNHEY and SMNVEV (reference sequence). The CDR3 DNA reads as TGTGCCAGCAAAGGGACAGGGGGCTTGAACACTGAAGCTTTCTTT. Translation: CASKGTGGLNTEAFF.